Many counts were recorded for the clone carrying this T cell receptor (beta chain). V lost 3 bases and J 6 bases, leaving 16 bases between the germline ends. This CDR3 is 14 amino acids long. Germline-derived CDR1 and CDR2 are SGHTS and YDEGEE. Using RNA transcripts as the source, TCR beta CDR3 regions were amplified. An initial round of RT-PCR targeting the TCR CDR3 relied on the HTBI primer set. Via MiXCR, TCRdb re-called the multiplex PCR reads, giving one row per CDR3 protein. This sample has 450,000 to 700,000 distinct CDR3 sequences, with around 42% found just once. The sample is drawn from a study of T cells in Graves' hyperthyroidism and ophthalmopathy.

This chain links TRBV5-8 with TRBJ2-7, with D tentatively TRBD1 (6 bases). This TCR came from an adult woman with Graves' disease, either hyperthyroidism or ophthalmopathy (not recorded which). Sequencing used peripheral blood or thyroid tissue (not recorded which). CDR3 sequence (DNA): TGTGCCAGCAGCTCCCACAGGGATTATTTCGAGCAGTACTTC. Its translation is CASSSHRDYFEQYF.